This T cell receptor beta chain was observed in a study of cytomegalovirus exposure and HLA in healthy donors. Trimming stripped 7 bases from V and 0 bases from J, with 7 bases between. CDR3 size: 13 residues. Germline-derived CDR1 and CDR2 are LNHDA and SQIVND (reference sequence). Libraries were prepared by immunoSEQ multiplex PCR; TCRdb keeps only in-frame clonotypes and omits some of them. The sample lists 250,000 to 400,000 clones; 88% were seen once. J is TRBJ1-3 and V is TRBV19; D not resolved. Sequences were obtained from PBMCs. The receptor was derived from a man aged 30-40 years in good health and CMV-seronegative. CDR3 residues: CASTQNSGNTIYF. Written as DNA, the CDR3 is TGTGCCAGTACCCAGAACTCTGGAAACACCATATATTTT.